These 14 T cell receptor beta chains originate from one sample sequenced in a study of beta chain features in type 1 diabetes. Expressed TCRB transcripts were sequenced because the entire RNA isolate underwent reverse transcription. Sequencing was performed with immunoSEQ multiplex PCR; in TCRdb, only in-frame clones are kept and a portion is missing. This sample yields almost 350,000 clones, of which roughly 8% are seen a single time; 0.44% belongs to the top ten. Sequencing was performed on central memory CD4+ T cells from blood. These receptors all come from a young woman in good health.

A few counts support this clone. The chain joins TRBV5-1 to TRBJ2-3; maybe TRBD2 (6 bases). Germline CDR1 reads SGHRS; CDR2 reads YFSETQ. The V and J ends lost 1 base and 4 bases respectively, with 13 bases between them. This CDR3 comprises 15 residues. This chain's CDR3 is CASSLSVGGADTQYF. In DNA, the CDR3 is TGCGCCAGCAGCTTGTCGGTAGGAGGGGCAGATACGCAGTATTTT.

The chain is built from TRBV6-6 and TRBJ2-3; TRBD1 matches 7 bases. Trimming took 2 bases from V and 10 from J; bases not matched to a gene: 15. CDR3 length equals 16 residues. CDR1 and CDR2 (germline): MNHNY, SVGAGI (reference sequence). CDR3 DNA: TGTGCCAGCAGTTACACAGGGGCCCCACCCAGCTCAGCGCAGTATTTT. Translated: CASSYTGAPPSSAQYF.

About this clone: Just one base apart from a much larger clone, this may be a read error. Other DNA sequences in this specimen translate into the identical CDR3. Here the CDR3 DNA reads TGTGCCAGCAGTGCGGGGACTAGCGGTTACAATGAGCAGTTCTTC. This sequence encodes CASSAGTSGYNEQFF. The J gene is TRBJ2-1, the V gene TRBV6-1, with 11 bases fitting TRBD2. The CDR3 sequence is 15 residues long. J lost 4 bases, V lost 4 bases, and 3 bases had no gene match. Per germline, CDR1 MNHNS and CDR2 SASEGT.

This clone was detected only a few times. The gene calls are TRBV18 and TRBJ1-5, with D tentatively TRBD1 (6 bases). V lost 6 bases and J lost 6, with 15 bases in between. Germline V gene lookup returns CDR1 KGHSH and CDR2 LQKENI. The CDR3 covers 14 residues. The CDR3 DNA is TGTGCCAGCTCTCCTAACCGGGACACTCAGCCCCAGCATTTT. This codes for CASSPNRDTQPQHF.

This clone was detected ten times or more. This chain uses TRBV7-2 with TRBJ2-7; perhaps TRBD2 as D (6 bases). The CDR3 is 16 residues long. Germline CDR1 SGHTA, CDR2 FQGNSA. Trimming took 1 base from V and 0 from J, leaving 13 bases between them. The CDR3 spells CASSLGGLASSYEQYF. The CDR3 bases are TGTGCCAGCAGCTTAGGAGGCCTAGCGAGCTCCTACGAGCAGTACTTC.

This clone came up a few times. The rearrangement joins TRBV7-2 to TRBJ1-1, with D perhaps TRBD1 (6 bases). Trimming removed 4 bases at V and 1 base at J, with 10 bases between. The CDR3 spans 14 residues. Per the germline V gene, CDR1 is SGHTA and CDR2 is FQGNSA. CDR3 protein: CASSYGTRNTEAFF. The CDR3 DNA sequence: TGTGCCAGCAGCTACGGGACACGGAACACTGAAGCTTTCTTT.

This clone was observed a few times. The chain links TRBV5-1 to TRBJ1-4; a weak D match, TRBD1 (6 bases). V lost 5 bases and J 4 bases, leaving 12 bases between the germline ends. Per germline, CDR1 SGHRS and CDR2 YFSETQ. The CDR3 covers 14 residues. The CDR3 region is CASSHQGLNEKLFF. The DNA of the CDR3 is TGCGCCAGCAGTCACCAGGGGCTTAATGAAAAACTGTTTTTT.

This clone turned up a few times. The J gene is TRBJ2-5, the V gene TRBV7-8, with D hard to call. The DNA end is more similar to TRBJ2-7, so the J call may be wrong. The CDR3 consists of 14 residues. Germline V gene data show CDR1 as SGHVS and CDR2 as FQNEAQ. CDR3 DNA sequence: TGTGCCAGCAGTCAGACCTCCGTCTCCTACGAGCAGTACTTC. This codes for CASSQTSVSYEQYF.

V is TRBV6-6 and J is TRBJ1-2; D not resolved. CDR1 and CDR2 (germline): MNHNY, SVGAGI (reference sequence). V lost 6 bases to trimming and J lost 6 bases, with 11 bases between them. The CDR3 has 12 residues. CDR3: CASSPTPNGYTF. The DNA of the CDR3 is TGTGCCAGCAGCCCAACTCCGAATGGCTACACCTTC.

This clone has only a few counts. This chain links TRBV5-4 with TRBJ1-2, with D possibly matching TRBD1 (6 bases). Trimming cost V 2 bases and J 8 bases, with 10 bases left between them. The V gene's germline CDR1 is SGHNT and CDR2 YYREEE (reference sequence). The CDR3 has 12 residues. The CDR3 here is CASSLGGEGYTF. In DNA form, the CDR3 reads TGTGCCAGCAGCTTAGGGGGTGAAGGCTACACCTTC.

The CDR3 DNA reads TGCGCCAGCAGCCAGACTAGCGGGTTTGAAGATACGCAGTATTTT. This encodes CASSQTSGFEDTQYF. The rearrangement links TRBV4-3 to TRBJ2-3; 10 nucleotides match TRBD2. The V and J ends lost 3 bases and 5 bases, in that order; junction bases with no gene match: 5. This CDR3 is 15 amino acids long. Germline V gene data show CDR1 as LGHNA and CDR2 as YSLEER.

The chain employs TRBV2 and TRBJ2-3; D is undetermined. The CDR3 is 13 amino acids. The germline V gene has CDR1 SNHLY and CDR2 FYNNEI. The V and J ends lost 2 bases and 4 bases respectively, with 7 bases between them. CDR3 nucleotide sequence: TGTGCCAGCAGTGAACGGCTAGCAGATACGCAGTATTTT. Its protein product is CASSERLADTQYF.

This clone was observed a few times. The chain uses TRBV5-1 and TRBJ1-1, with 9 bases lining up with TRBD1. This CDR3 has 16 residues. CDR1 SGHRS and CDR2 YFSETQ come from the germline V gene. The junction had 13 bases not matched to a gene; V was cut back by 6 bases and J by 4 bases. CDR3 region: CASNLGGTGRVTEAFF. The CDR3 DNA is TGCGCCAGCAACTTAGGCGGGACAGGGCGGGTCACTGAAGCTTTCTTT.

A few counts support this clone. This rearrangement joins TRBV6-5 to TRBJ2-5; D perhaps matches TRBD1 (6 bases). CDR3 size: 13 residues. Trimming stripped 4 bases from V and 5 bases from J, with 11 bases between. The germline V gene encodes CDR1 MNHEY and CDR2 SVGAGI. CDR3 bases: TGTGCCAGCAGTTTCGACAGGTTGGAGACCCAGTACTTC. Protein product: CASSFDRLETQYF.